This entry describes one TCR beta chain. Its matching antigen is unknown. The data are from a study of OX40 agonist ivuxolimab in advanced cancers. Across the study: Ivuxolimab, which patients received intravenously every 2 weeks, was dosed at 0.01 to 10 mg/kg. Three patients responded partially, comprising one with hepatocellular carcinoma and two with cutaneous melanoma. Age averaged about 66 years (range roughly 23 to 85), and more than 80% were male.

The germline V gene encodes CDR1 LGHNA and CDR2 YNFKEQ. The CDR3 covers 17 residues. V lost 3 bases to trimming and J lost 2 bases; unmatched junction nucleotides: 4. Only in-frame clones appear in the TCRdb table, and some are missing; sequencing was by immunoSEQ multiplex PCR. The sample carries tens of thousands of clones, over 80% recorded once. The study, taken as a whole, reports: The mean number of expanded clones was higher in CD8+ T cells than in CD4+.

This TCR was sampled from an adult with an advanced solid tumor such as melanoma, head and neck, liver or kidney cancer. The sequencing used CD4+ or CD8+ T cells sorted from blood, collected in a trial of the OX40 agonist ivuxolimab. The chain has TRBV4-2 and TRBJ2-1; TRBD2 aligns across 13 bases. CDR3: CASSQTGLAGAYNEQFF. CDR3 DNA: TGTGCCAGCAGCCAGACCGGACTAGCGGGAGCCTACAATGAGCAGTTCTTC.